This T cell receptor (beta chain) was captured in a study of blood T cell repertoires in COVID-19. Overall study: From T cells, B-cell-depleted T cells, or PBMCs came the material, which was cDNA or gDNA.

Germline-derived CDR1 and CDR2 are SGHRS and YFSETQ. The V gene end was trimmed by 2 bases and the J gene end by 9 bases; junction bases not matched to a gene: 5. The CDR3 is 13 residues long. Per the study methods: Using reference gene primer amplification, nucleated cell counts were estimated. Profiling relied on immunoSEQ multiplex PCR, and the TCRdb table lists in-frame clones only, not all of them. D and trimming were read from the DNA, whereas the V and J calls and clone size are those reported in that table. The sample contains about 37,000 clones, 70% to 90% of which appear only once. V and J are TRBV5-1 and TRBJ2-1, with 7 bases aligning to TRBD2. Sequenced material: peripheral blood. The TCR was taken from a man aged 70 or older with acute or convalescent COVID-19. The CDR3 DNA sequence: TGCGCCAGCAGCTTTGGGAGGGCGGCTGAGCAGTTCTTC. It specifies CASSFGRAAEQFF.